The clone carrying this T cell receptor (beta chain) was recorded a few times. Clones were read by immunoSEQ multiplex PCR, and TCRdb kept only the in-frame ones, dropping some. The table lists about 42,000 clones, about 87% of them singletons, with roughly 25% in the top ten. This sample is drawn from a study of T cell responses to AZD1222 COVID-19 vaccine. Trimming took 0 bases from V and 0 from J, leaving 6 bases between them. Germline assignment: CDR1 SGHDN and CDR2 FVKESK. The CDR3 spans 15 residues. The specimen comprised peripheral blood, sampled 28 days after the second AZD1222 dose. The chain has TRBV14 and TRBJ1-3; D call uncertain. The receptor was derived from an adult who received the AZD1222 COVID-19 vaccine. CDR3 nucleotide sequence: TGTGCCAGCAGCCAAGAATATAGCTCTGGAAACACCATATATTTT. Protein: CASSQEYSSGNTIYF.